This T cell receptor (beta chain) is drawn from a study of shared clonotypes between healthy human individuals. Study observations and caveats: Blood was the only sampled material, and tissue repertoires likely differ. The study found roughly 5.3% of naive CD4 clonotypes shared across a handful of donors. With few donors, the genetic and exposure-history diversity represented was limited.

Only CD45RO-negative cells positively selected for CCR7 counted as naive CD8 cells, so terminally differentiated effector memory CD45RA+ cells were excluded. A word on this clone: As yet, its antigen is unknown.

V gave up 0 bases and J gave up 8 bases, with 16 bases separating them. This CDR3 is 15 amino acids long. Germline assignment: CDR1 MDHEN and CDR2 SYDVKM. In the original processing: ImmunoSEQ gave junction-only sequences without quality scores, so filtering differed. Data came from immunoSEQ multiplex PCR; TCRdb stores just in-frame clones and leaves some out. The V and J calls and clone size are taken from that table; D and trimming were inferred from the DNA. The sample records hundreds of thousands of clones, approximately 96% being singletons. This clonotype originated in a woman under 40 in good health. Sequencing input: naive CD8+ T cells sorted from blood. The chain has TRBV28 and TRBJ1-1, with unresolved D. CDR3 coding DNA: TGTGCCAGCAGTTTATGGGTCGGCCGAGAGACGGAAGCTTTCTTT. Amino acids: CASSLWVGRETEAFF.